The clone carrying this T cell receptor (beta chain) was seen ten or more times. Antigen unknown. It was RNA transcripts that yielded the amplified TCR beta CDR3 regions. TCR CDR3 underwent first-round RT-PCR with the HTBI primer set. TCRdb called the multiplex PCR reads again in MiXCR, with one record for every CDR3 protein. The sample consists of under 700,000 distinct CDR3 sequences, 16% of them appearing once. This entry comes from a study of T cells in Graves' hyperthyroidism and ophthalmopathy. Study details: Staff took peripheral blood when the initial diagnosis was made, before any treatment began. Study-wide findings and caveats: Most expanded thyroid clonotypes above 0.001 recurred in blood.

V lost 5 bases to trimming and J lost 2 bases, with 12 bases between them. Germline V CDR1 and CDR2: DFQATT, SNEGSKA (reference sequence). This CDR3 is 13 amino acids long. 10 ml fresh peripheral blood yielded the PBMCs. Input material: blood. The chain is built from TRBV20-1 and TRBJ2-5, with a possible D match to TRBD2 (5 bases). The sequence was obtained from a woman between 18 and 29 years old with Graves' hyperthyroidism. The CDR3 region is CSASGTEQETQYF. The CDR3 DNA reads as TGCAGTGCTTCGGGAACTGAACAAGAGACCCAGTACTTC.